This T cell receptor (beta chain) was recorded in a study of technical replicates of blood from a few donors. Germline trimming cut 6 bases from V and 9 bases from J; bases unmatched to any gene: 11. The CDR3 spans 14 residues. CDR1 is LNHDA and CDR2 is SQIVND in the germline V gene (reference sequence). TCRdb's copy holds only in-frame clones and misses some; the assay was immunoSEQ multiplex PCR. The sample has over 85,000 clones, approximately 95% seen once; the top ten hold about 0.35%. The sequencing input was T cells isolated from PBMCs. This rearrangement joins TRBV19 to TRBJ2-4; 7 positions match TRBD2. This receptor was taken from a human donor in good health. CDR3 in amino acids: CASSLPMGGSIQYF. As DNA, the CDR3 is TGTGCCAGTAGCCTCCCAATGGGAGGGAGCATTCAGTACTTC.